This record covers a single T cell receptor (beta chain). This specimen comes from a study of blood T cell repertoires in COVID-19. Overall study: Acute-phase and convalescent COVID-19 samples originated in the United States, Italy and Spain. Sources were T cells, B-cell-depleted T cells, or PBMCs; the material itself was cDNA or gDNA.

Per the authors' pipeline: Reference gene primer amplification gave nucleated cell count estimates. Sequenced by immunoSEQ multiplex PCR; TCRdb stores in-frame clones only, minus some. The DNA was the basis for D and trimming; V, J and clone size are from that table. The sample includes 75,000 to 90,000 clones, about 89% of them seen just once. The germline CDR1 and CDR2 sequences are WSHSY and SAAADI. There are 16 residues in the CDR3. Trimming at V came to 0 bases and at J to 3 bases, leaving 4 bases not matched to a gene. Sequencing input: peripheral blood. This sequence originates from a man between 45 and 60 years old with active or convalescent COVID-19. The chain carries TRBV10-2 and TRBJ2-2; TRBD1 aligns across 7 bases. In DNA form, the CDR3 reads TGCGCCAGCAGTGAGTCGAAGGGGGCGGACACCGGGGAGCTGTTTTTT. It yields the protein CASSESKGADTGELFF.